A single sample is the source of the 18 T cell receptor beta chains below, sequenced in a study of T-cell reconstitution after alpha-beta-depleted transplantation in children. Construction of the TCRbeta library involved unique molecular identifiers. TCRdb re-derived calls from the PCR reads in MiXCR, one entry per CDR3 protein. The repertoire holds about 460,000 distinct CDR3 sequences, with about an eighth as singletons. This specimen was PBMCs from the stem cell graft donor, taken from the stem cell graft. Every receptor here comes from a human donor who donated a stem cell graft to a child with combined immunodeficiency.

The chain uses TRBV19 and TRBJ2-7, with TRBD2 matching over 7 bases. J gave up 2 bases and V 1 base, and 8 bases lay outside the gene matches. This CDR3 region has 16 residues. Germline assignment: CDR1 LNHDA and CDR2 SQIVND (reference sequence). The CDR3 here is CASSIGPVGGAYEQYF. CDR3 nucleotides: TGTGCCAGTAGTATAGGCCCCGTGGGAGGGGCCTACGAGCAGTACTTC.

V and J are TRBV27 and TRBJ2-5, with D unresolved. This CDR3 spans 17 amino acids. V was trimmed by 0 bases and J by 1 base, leaving 15 bases between them. The germline gives CDR1 MNHEY, CDR2 SMNVEV (reference sequence). The CDR3 nucleotides read TGTGCCAGCAGTTTATCTATCCCCCATAGTCTCCAAGAGACCCAGTACTTC. This encodes CASSLSIPHSLQETQYF.

The V gene is TRBV4-3, the J gene TRBJ2-7, with 9 bases that match TRBD2. Trimming cost V 0 bases and J 4 bases; bases outside gene matches: 16. Per germline, CDR1 LGHNA and CDR2 YSLEER. CDR3 size: 19 residues. This chain's CDR3 is CASSQEESVHGGRAYEQYF. The CDR3 coding sequence is TGCGCCAGCAGCCAAGAGGAAAGTGTCCACGGCGGGAGGGCGTACGAGCAGTACTTC.

This clonotype was seen a handful of times. This sequence joins TRBV3-1 and TRBJ1-2, with TRBD1 as a possible D gene (6 bases). Trimming took off 10 bases at V and 4 bases at J, with 13 bases between the two ends. Germline CDR1 is LGHDT and CDR2 is YNNKEL (reference sequence). This CDR3 spans 12 amino acids. The CDR3 DNA reads as TGTGCCACTCAGGGGAGAGTCTATGGCTACACCTTC. Translated: CATQGRVYGYTF. Filled out from reference TRBV3-1 and TRBJ1-2, the complete variable domain reads DTAVSQTPKYLVTQMGNDKSIKCEQNLGHDTMYWYKQDSKKFLKIMFSYNNKELIINETVPNRFSPKSPDKAHLNLHINSLELGDSAVYFCATQGRVYGYTFGSGTRLTVV.

The sample holds many counts of this clonotype. The chain links TRBV29-1 to TRBJ2-2; no clear D gene. The CDR3 consists of 14 residues. Germline V lookup: CDR1 SQVTM, CDR2 ANQGSEA. Trimming removed 7 bases from V and 6 bases from J, with 18 bases in between. CDR3 amino acids: CSARPRLSAGELFF. CDR3 DNA: TGCAGCGCGAGACCGCGTTTATCGGCCGGGGAGCTGTTTTTT.

This clonotype has only a few counts. This chain uses TRBV24-1 with TRBJ1-4, with D possibly TRBD1 on 5 matching bases. The germline V gene encodes CDR1 KGHDR and CDR2 SFDVKD. The CDR3 extends over 14 amino acids. The V end lost 9 bases, the J end lost 2 bases, and 12 bases lay between the germline ends. The chain's CDR3 is CATWTRETNEKLFF. In DNA, the CDR3 is TGTGCCACCTGGACCAGGGAGACTAATGAAAAACTGTTTTTT.

Only a few counts were recorded for this clonotype. V usage is TRBV15 and J usage is TRBJ2-3; a possible D gene is TRBD1 (6 bases). The CDR3 loop spans 14 amino acids. V shed 3 bases and J shed 11 bases, with 18 bases lying between them. The germline V gene has CDR1 LNHNV and CDR2 YYDKDF (reference sequence). The chain's CDR3 is CATSRTGTIREQYF. The CDR3, as DNA: TGTGCCACCAGCAGGACAGGTACTATCCGTGAGCAGTATTTT.

Only a few counts were recorded for this clonotype. V is TRBV7-2 and J is TRBJ2-1, with D possibly TRBD2 on 6 matching bases. Germline V gene data show CDR1 as SGHTA and CDR2 as FQGNSA. Between the trimmed V and J ends, which lost 5 bases and 10 bases, there was a span of 18 bases. The CDR3 extends over 14 amino acids. The CDR3 sequence is CASSTLLAKGEQFF. Written as DNA, the CDR3 is TGTGCCAGCAGCACCCTACTAGCTAAAGGCGAGCAGTTCTTC. Complete variable domain (other parts from reference TRBV7-2 and TRBJ2-1): GAGVSQSPSNKVTEKGKDVELRCDPISGHTALYWYRQSLGQGLEFLIYFQGNSAPDKSGLPSDRFSAERTGGSVSTLTIQRTQQEDSAVYLCASSTLLAKGEQFFGPGTRLTVL.

This clonotype was found many times. The chain uses TRBV10-3 and TRBJ2-7; the D is unclear. The CDR3 length is 12 residues. The germline V gene encodes CDR1 ENHRY and CDR2 SYGVKD. Trimming took off 6 bases at V and 0 bases at J, with 6 bases between the two ends. The CDR3 region is CAIRTLSYEQYF. The DNA of the CDR3 is TGTGCCATCAGGACTCTCTCCTACGAGCAGTACTTC.

This clonotype appeared a few times. The rearrangement joins TRBV7-9 to TRBJ2-3; D may correspond to TRBD1 or TRBD2 (5 bases each). The CDR3 covers 14 residues. Germline loops: CDR1 SEHNR, CDR2 FQNEAQ (reference sequence). The V end lost 4 bases, the J end lost 2 bases, and 10 bases lay between the germline ends. The CDR3 nucleotides read TGTGCCAGCAGCTGGGACGGAGCCACAGATACGCAGTATTTT. Its protein product is CASSWDGATDTQYF.

The chain uses TRBV18 and TRBJ2-5, with TRBD2 matching over 8 bases. The germline gives CDR1 KGHSH, CDR2 LQKENI. V shed 5 bases and J 5 bases; nucleotides not matched to a gene: 1. CDR3 length equals 12 residues. The CDR3 sequence: CASSTGGETQYF. As DNA, the CDR3 is TGTGCCAGCTCAACGGGAGGGGAGACCCAGTACTTC.

This clonotype has ten or more counts. This chain joins TRBV12-3 or TRBV12-4 and TRBJ2-3; no reliable D call. V was shortened by 4 bases and J by 3 bases, with 8 bases between the two germline ends. CDR3 length: 13 amino acids. CDR3 DNA: TGTGCCAGCAGTTCAAGGGAAACAGATACGCAGTATTTT. Its translation is CASSSRETDTQYF.

DNA of the CDR3: TGCAGCGCCCTTACCGGGGCAGGGACCAACGAGCAGTACTTC. This gives the protein CSALTGAGTNEQYF. J is TRBJ2-7 and V is TRBV29-1; either TRBD1 or TRBD2 may fit D (5 bases each). V lost 7 bases and J lost 5, with 21 bases in between. Germline-derived CDR1 and CDR2 are SQVTM and ANQGSEA. This CDR3 has 14 amino acids.

This clonotype has just a few counts. The chain is built from TRBV7-9 and TRBJ2-7, with D perhaps matching TRBD2 (7 bases). Germline V gene data show CDR1 as SEHNR and CDR2 as FQNEAQ (reference sequence). CDR3 length: 15 residues. V was shortened by 5 bases and J by 7 bases, with 21 bases between the two germline ends. The CDR3 spells CASSINSGGGGEQYF. CDR3 DNA: TGTGCCAGCAGCATCAATAGCGGAGGGGGGGGAGAGCAGTACTTC.

This clonotype was recorded a few times. The chain employs TRBV12-3 or TRBV12-4 and TRBJ2-1; the D gene could be TRBD1 or TRBD2 (5 bases each). This CDR3 has 15 amino acids. Between the trimmed V and J ends, which lost 3 bases and 7 bases, there was a span of 16 bases. This CDR3 reads CASSFFRDPRNEQFF. DNA of the CDR3: TGTGCCAGCAGTTTTTTCCGGGACCCCAGAAATGAGCAGTTCTTC.

This clonotype was counted only a few times. This sequence joins TRBV29-1 and TRBJ2-1; 7 bases are shared with TRBD1. CDR1 and CDR2 from the germline V gene are SQVTM and ANQGSEA. This CDR3 comprises 14 residues. V gave up 4 bases and J gave up 6 bases; unmatched junction bases: 9. The CDR3 spells CSVVPPTGFNEQFF. Written as DNA, the CDR3 is TGCAGCGTTGTCCCCCCGACAGGGTTCAATGAGCAGTTCTTC.

This clonotype was counted a few times. V gene TRBV7-2 combines with J gene TRBJ2-1; D gene unclear. This CDR3 has 12 residues. The V and J ends lost 7 bases and 6 bases respectively, with 10 bases between them. Germline V gene sequence: CDR1 SGHTA, CDR2 FQGNSA. For the CDR3, the DNA is TGTGCCAGCACCGAAGGTTTCAATGAGCAGTTCTTC. This encodes CASTEGFNEQFF. Supplemented by reference TRBV7-2 and TRBJ2-1, the full variable domain reads GAGVSQSPSNKVTEKGKDVELRCDPISGHTALYWYRQSLGQGLEFLIYFQGNSAPDKSGLPSDRFSAERTGGSVSTLTIQRTQQEDSAVYLCASTEGFNEQFFGPGTRLTVL.

This clonotype was counted ten times or more. The chain links TRBV29-1 to TRBJ2-3; D possibly corresponds to TRBD1 (6 bases). Per germline, CDR1 SQVTM and CDR2 ANQGSEA. CDR3 length equals 15 residues. The ends were cut back, 2 bases at V and 0 bases at J, with 12 bases in the middle. In DNA form, the CDR3 reads TGCAGCGTTGAAACAGGGCGCCATAGCACAGATACGCAGTATTTT. The encoded protein is CSVETGRHSTDTQYF.